The following is a T cell receptor beta chain sequence with its context. The target antigen is unknown. This sample is drawn from a study of T cells expressing NK-cell markers. Study summary: Seven of the eight sequenced donors were classified as HCMV-seropositive, and one was classified as seronegative.

Study conclusions and caveats: Six or seven donors showed dominant NKG2C+ clonotypes comprising roughly 1.0-7.0% of their CD8+ T cells.

TCRdb reprocessed the 5' RACE reads and stores each CDR3 protein as one record, lacking DNA. This sample's clone table lists approximately 460,000 distinct CDR3 sequences. This sequence was found in a woman aged 18-70 years in good health. The sequencing input was blood T cells: a sorted CD56 or NKG2C T cell subset, CD4+ or CD8+ T cells, or bulk PBMC T cells (not recorded which).

CDR3 residues: CASQDTGGTQYF. The rearrangement uses TRBV12-3 or TRBV12-4 and TRBJ2-5; TCRdb's D gene call, TRBD1, goes unchecked for lack of DNA. The CDR3 is 12 residues long.